This TCR beta chain was recorded in a study of shared clonotypes between healthy human individuals. Background on the study: Two women and three men aged 18 to 49 served as donors. There were three CD4 naive, three CD4 memory, two CD8 naive and one CD8 memory plates per donor.

Assay: immunoSEQ multiplex PCR; the TCRdb copy retains only in-frame clones and omits some. This table has over a million clones, over 95% appearing once. CDR3 length: 13 residues. Germline V gene lookup returns CDR1 WNHNN and CDR2 SYGVQD (reference sequence). Deletions cut 6 bases from V and 0 bases from J, with 9 bases between. Study outcomes and limitations: Clonotypes shared by all four sorted-subset donors had higher generation probabilities than non-shared clonotypes. The low donor count limited represented genetic and exposure-history diversity.

To note about this clone: What it recognizes is unknown.

This chain joins TRBV10-1 and TRBJ2-7; TRBD2 is a possible D gene (6 bases). The sample comprised naive CD4+ T cells sorted from blood. Indicated subset: CD45RA+ positively selected. The source is a man aged 25 to 40 in good health. The CDR3 protein is CASRSDYSYEQYF. CDR3 nucleotides: TGCGCCAGCAGGTCGGACTACTCCTACGAGCAGTACTTC.